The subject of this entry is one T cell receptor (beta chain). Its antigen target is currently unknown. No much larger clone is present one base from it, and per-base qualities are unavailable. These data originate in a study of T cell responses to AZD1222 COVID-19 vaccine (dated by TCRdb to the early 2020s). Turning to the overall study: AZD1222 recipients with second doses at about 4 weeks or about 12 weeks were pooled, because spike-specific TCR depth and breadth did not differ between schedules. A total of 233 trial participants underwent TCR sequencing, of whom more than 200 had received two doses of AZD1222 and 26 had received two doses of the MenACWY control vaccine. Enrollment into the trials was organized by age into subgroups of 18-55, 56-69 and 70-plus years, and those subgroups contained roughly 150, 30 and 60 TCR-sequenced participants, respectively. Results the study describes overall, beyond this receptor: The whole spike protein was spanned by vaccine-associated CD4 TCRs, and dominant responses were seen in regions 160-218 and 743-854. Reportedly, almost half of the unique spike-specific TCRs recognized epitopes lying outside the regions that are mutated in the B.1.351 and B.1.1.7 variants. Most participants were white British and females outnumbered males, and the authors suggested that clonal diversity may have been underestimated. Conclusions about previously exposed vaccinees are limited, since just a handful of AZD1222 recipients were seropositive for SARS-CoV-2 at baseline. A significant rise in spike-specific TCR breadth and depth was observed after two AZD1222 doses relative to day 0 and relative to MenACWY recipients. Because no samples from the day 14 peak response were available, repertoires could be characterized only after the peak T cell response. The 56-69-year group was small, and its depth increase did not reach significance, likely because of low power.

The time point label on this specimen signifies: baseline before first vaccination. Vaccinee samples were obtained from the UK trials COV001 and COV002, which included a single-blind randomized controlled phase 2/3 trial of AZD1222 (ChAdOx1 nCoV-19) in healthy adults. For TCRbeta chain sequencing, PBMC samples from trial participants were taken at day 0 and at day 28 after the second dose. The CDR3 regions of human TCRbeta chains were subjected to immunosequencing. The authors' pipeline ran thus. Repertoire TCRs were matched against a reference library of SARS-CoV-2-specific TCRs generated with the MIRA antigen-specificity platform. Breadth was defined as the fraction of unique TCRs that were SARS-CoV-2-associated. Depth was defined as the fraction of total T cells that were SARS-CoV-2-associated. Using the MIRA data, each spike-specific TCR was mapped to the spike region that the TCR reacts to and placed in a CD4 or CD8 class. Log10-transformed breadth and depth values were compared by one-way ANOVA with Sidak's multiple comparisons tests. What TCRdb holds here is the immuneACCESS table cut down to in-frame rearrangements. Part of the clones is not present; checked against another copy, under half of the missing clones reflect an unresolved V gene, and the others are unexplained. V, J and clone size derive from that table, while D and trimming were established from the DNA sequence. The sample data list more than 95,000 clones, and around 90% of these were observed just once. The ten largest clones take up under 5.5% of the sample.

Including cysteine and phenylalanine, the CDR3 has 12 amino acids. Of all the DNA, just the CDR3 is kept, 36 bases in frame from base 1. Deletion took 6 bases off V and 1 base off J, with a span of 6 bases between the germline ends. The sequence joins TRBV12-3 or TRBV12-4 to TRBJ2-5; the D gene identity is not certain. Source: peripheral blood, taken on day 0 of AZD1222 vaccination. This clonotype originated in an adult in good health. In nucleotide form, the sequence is TGTGCCAGCAGGACTTTCCAAGAGACCCAGTACTTC. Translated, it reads CASRTFQETQYF.